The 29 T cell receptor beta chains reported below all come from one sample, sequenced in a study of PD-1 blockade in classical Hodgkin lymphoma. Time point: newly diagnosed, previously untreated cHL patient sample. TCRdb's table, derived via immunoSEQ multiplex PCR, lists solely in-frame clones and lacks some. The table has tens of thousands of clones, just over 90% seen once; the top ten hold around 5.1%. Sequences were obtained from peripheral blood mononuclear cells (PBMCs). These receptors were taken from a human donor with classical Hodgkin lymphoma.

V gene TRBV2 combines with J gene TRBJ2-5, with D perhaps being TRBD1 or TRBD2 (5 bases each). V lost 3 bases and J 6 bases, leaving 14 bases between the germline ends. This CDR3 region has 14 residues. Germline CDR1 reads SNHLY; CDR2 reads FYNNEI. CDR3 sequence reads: CASSEGQGVKTQYF. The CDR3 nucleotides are TGTGCCAGCAGTGAGGGGCAGGGAGTAAAGACCCAGTACTTC.

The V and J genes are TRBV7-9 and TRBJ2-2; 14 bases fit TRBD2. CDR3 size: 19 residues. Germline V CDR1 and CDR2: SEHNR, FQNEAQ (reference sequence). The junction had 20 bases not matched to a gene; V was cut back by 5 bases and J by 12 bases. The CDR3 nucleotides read TGTGCCAGCAGCCCAACCGGGACTAGCGGGAGTATCGTTTTCAGCAAGCTGTTTTTT. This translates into CASSPTGTSGSIVFSKLFF.

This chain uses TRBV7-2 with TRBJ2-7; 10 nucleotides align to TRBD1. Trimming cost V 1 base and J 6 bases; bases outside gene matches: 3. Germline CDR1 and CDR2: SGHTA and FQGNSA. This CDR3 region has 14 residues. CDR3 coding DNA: TGTGCCAGCAGCTTAGGGGACAGGGGATCCGAGCAGTACTTC. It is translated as CASSLGDRGSEQYF.

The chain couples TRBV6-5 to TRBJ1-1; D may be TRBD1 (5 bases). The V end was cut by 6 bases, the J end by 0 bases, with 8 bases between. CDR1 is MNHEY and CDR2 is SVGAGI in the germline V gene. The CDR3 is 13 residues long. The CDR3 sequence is CASSIRVNTEAFF. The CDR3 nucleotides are TGTGCCAGCAGCATCAGGGTGAACACTGAAGCTTTCTTT.

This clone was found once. The DNA of the CDR3 is TGTGCCAGCAGTGACTTCGGACAGGGGACTGACGAGCAGTACTTC. This translates into CASSDFGQGTDEQYF. This chain links TRBV6-1 with TRBJ2-7; TRBD1 matches 9 bases. CDR3 length: 15 amino acids. CDR1 and CDR2 from the germline V gene are MNHNS and SASEGT. V dropped 3 bases and J dropped 5; count of bases not matched to a gene: 8.

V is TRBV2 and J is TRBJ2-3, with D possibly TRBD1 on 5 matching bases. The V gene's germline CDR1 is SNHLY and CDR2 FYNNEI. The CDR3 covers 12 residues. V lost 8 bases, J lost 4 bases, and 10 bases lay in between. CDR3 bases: TGTGCCAGCCGGGTGGGGCCAGATACGCAGTATTTT. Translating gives CASRVGPDTQYF.

The CDR3 reads CSAAVLAAFF. For the CDR3, the DNA is TGCAGTGCCGCGGTTCTCGCGGCTTTCTTT. The V call is TRBV20-1, the J call TRBJ1-1; D is unclear. The CDR3 runs 10 residues. CDR1 and CDR2 (germline): DFQATT, SNEGSKA (reference sequence). V was pared by 6 bases and J by 11 bases, with 13 bases between.

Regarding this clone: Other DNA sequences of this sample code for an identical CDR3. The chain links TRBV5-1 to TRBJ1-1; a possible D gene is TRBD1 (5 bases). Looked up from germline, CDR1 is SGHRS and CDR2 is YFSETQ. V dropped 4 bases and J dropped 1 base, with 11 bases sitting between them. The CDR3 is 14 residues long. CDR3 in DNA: TGCGCCAGCAGCCAGACAAGGGGGAACACTGAAGCTTTCTTT. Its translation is CASSQTRGNTEAFF.

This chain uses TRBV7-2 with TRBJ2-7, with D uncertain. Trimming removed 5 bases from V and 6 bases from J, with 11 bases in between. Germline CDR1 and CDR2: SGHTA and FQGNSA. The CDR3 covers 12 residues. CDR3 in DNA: TGTGCCAGCAGCCTGGCTACGGGCGAGCAGTACGTC. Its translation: CASSLATGEQYV.

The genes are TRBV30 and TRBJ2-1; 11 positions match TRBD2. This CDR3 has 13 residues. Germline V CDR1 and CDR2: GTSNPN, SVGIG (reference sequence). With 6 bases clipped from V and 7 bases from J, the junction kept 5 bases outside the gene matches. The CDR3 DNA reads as TGTGCCTGCCGCCGGACTAGCGGGAATGAGCAGTTCTTC. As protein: CACRRTSGNEQFF.

Written as DNA, the CDR3 is TGCAGCGTCCGGGACAGGGATTGGGCCGAGCAGTACTTC. Encoded protein: CSVRDRDWAEQYF. J is TRBJ2-7 and V is TRBV29-1; 9 positions match TRBD1. CDR1 and CDR2 (germline): SQVTM, ANQGSEA. V lost 6 bases and J lost 6; bases outside the gene matches: 9. The CDR3 runs 13 residues.

The CDR3 nucleotides read TGTGCCAGCAGTACACCGGGACTAGCGGGAGGATCTACAGATACGCAGTATTTT. Its protein product is CASSTPGLAGGSTDTQYF. The V and J genes are TRBV28 and TRBJ2-3, with TRBD2 identical over 15 bases. The V segment lost 5 bases and the J segment 3 bases; nucleotides outside the gene matches: 9. This CDR3 has 18 residues. CDR1 and CDR2 from the germline V gene are MDHEN and SYDVKM.

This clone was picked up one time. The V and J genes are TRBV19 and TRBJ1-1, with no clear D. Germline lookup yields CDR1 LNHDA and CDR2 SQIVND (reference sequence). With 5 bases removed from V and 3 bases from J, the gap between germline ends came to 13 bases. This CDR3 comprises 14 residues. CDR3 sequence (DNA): TGTGCCAGTAGTGGCCCGGGCGGTTACACTGAAGCTTTCTTT. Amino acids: CASSGPGGYTEAFF. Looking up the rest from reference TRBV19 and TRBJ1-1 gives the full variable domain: DGGITQSPKYLFRKEGQNVTLSCEQNLNHDAMYWYRQDPGQGLRLIYYSQIVNDFQKGDIAEGYSVSREKKESFPLTVTSAQKNPTAFYLCASSGPGGYTEAFFGQGTRLTVV.

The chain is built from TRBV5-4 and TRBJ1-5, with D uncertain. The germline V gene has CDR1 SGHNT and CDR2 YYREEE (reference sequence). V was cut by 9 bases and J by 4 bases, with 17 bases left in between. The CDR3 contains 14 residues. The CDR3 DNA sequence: TGTGCCACCGAATTTAAGGGAGGGAATCAGCCCCAGCATTTT. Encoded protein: CATEFKGGNQPQHF.

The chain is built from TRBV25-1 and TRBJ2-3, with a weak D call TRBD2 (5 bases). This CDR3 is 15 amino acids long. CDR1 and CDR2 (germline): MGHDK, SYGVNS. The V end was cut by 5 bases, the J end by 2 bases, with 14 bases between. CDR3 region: CASSPPRGNTDTQYF. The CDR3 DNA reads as TGTGCCAGCAGTCCACCACGGGGAAACACAGATACGCAGTATTTT.

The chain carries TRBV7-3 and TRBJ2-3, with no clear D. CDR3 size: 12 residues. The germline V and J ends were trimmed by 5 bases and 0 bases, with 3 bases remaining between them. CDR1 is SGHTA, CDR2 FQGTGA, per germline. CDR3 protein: CASSPSTDTQYF. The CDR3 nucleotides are TGTGCCAGCAGCCCGAGCACAGATACGCAGTATTTT.

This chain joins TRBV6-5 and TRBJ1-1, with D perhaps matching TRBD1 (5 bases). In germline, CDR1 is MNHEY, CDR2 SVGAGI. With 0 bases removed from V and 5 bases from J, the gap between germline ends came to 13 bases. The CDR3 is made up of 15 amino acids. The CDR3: CASSYSGREGTEAFF. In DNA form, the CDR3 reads TGTGCCAGCAGTTACTCGGGCAGGGAGGGGACTGAAGCTTTCTTT.

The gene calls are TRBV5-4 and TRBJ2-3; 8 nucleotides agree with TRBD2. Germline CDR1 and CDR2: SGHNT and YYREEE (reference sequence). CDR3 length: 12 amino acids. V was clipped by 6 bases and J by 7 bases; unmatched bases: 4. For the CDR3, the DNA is TGTGCCAGCACCGGGGGGGGTTATACGCAGTATTTT. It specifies CASTGGGYTQYF.

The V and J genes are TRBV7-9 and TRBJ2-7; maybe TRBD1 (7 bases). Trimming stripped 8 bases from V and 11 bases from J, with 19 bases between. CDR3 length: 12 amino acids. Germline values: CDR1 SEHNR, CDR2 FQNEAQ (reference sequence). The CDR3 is CASSGGGQAKYF. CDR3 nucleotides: TGTGCCAGCTCAGGGGGAGGACAAGCCAAGTACTTC.

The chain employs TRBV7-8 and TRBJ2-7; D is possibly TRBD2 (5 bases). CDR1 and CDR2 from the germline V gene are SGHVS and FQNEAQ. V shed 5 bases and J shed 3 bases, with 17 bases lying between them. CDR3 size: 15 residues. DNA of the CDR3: TGTGCCAGCAGCCCAGGCCTTGGAGCGGACTACGAGCAGTACTTC. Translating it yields CASSPGLGADYEQYF.

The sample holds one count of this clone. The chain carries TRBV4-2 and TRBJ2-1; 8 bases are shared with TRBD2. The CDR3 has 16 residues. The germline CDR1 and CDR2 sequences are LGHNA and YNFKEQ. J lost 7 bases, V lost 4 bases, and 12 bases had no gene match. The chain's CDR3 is CASSPYSGRVRNEQFF. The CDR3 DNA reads TGTGCCAGCAGCCCCTACAGCGGGAGAGTCAGGAATGAGCAGTTCTTC.

CDR3 residues: CASSFVGTGWRQGEQYV. The DNA of the CDR3 is TGTGCCAGCAGCTTTGTGGGGACAGGGTGGAGACAGGGCGAGCAGTACGTC. The V gene is TRBV12-1, the J gene TRBJ2-7; no DNA check was done on the table's D call, TRBD1. TRBV12-1 is a pseudogene segment. This CDR3 contains 17 residues.

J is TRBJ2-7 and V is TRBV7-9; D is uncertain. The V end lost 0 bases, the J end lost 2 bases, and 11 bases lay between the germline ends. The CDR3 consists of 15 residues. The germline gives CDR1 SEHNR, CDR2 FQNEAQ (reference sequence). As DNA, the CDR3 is TGTGCCAGCAGCTTAGCGTCTAGTGAAGCCTACGAGCAGTACTTC. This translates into CASSLASSEAYEQYF.

The CDR3 is CASMGQPQHF. CDR3 nucleotide sequence: TGTGCCAGCATGGGACAGCCCCAGCATTTT. V is TRBV6-5 and J is TRBJ1-5, with D unresolved. Germline V gives CDR1 MNHEY, CDR2 SVGAGI. The V and J ends lost 7 bases and 7 bases respectively, with 5 bases between them. The CDR3 consists of 10 residues.

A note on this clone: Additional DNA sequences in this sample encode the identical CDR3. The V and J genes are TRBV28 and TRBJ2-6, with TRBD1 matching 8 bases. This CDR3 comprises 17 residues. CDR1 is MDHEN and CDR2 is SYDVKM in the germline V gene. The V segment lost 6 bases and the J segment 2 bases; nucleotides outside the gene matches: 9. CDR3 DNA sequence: TGTGCCAGCAGCGGTCCCGGGACAGGTCCTGGGGCCAACGTCCTGACTTTC. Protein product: CASSGPGTGPGANVLTF.

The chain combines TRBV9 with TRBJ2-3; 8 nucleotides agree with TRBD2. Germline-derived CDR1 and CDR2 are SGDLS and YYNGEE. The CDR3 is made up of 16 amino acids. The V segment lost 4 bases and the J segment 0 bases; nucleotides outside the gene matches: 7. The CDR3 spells CASSRSGGLSTDTQYF. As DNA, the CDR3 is TGTGCCAGCAGCAGGTCGGGAGGGCTGAGCACAGATACGCAGTATTTT. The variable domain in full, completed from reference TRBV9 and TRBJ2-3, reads DSGVTQTPKHLITATGQRVTLRCSPRSGDLSVYWYQQSLDQGLQFLIQYYNGEERAKGNILERFSAQQFPDLHSELNLSSLELGDSALYFCASSRSGGLSTDTQYFGPGTRLTVL.

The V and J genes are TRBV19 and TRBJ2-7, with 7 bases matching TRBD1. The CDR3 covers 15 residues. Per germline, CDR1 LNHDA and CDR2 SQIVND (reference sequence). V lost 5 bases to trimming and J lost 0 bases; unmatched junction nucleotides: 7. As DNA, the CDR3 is TGTGCCAGTAGTGCACGGGACAGTTTCTCCTACGAGCAGTACTTC. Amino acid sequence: CASSARDSFSYEQYF.

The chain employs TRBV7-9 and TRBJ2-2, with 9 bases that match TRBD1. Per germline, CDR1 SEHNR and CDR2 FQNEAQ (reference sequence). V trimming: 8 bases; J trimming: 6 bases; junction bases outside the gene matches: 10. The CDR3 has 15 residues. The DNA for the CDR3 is TGTGCCAGCCACGGACAGGGGAGGTTTCCCGGGGAGCTGTTTTTT. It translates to CASHGQGRFPGELFF.

The CDR3 coding sequence is TGTGCCAGCACTTCCCTTGTAGGCTTCGCGAGTGGCTACACCTTC. Residues: CASTSLVGFASGYTF. The V and J genes are TRBV6-6 and TRBJ1-2; D remains ambiguous. With 7 bases removed from V and 7 bases from J, the gap between germline ends came to 22 bases. Germline CDR1 reads MNHNY; CDR2 reads SVGAGI (reference sequence). This CDR3 is built from 15 residues.